This TCR beta chain was captured in a study of shared clonotypes between healthy human individuals. The method was immunoSEQ multiplex PCR; TCRdb's version includes in-frame clones alone and lacks a portion of them. The repertoire holds around 1.6 million clones, with approximately 98% as singletons. In germline, CDR1 is KGHSH, CDR2 LQKENI. V shed 4 bases and J shed 4 bases, with 28 bases lying between them. CDR3 length: 20 amino acids. The receptor was derived from a man aged 25 to 45 in good health. This chain joins TRBV18 and TRBJ1-4; D may be TRBD1 (5 bases). The sample taken for sequencing was naive CD4+ T cells sorted from blood. As for subset: CD45RA+ positively selected. The CDR3 DNA sequence: TGTGCCAGCTCACGCCTAGGGACGTCAACCGGCACCACCCATAATGAAAAACTGTTTTTT. This translates into CASSRLGTSTGTTHNEKLFF.